One and the same sample provided the 23 T cell receptor beta chains below, sequenced in a study of control samples from healthy donors and cancer patients. TCRdb's table, derived via immunoSEQ multiplex PCR, lists solely in-frame clones and lacks some. The sample shows roughly 88,000 clones, roughly nine tenths of them seen only once. The sample taken for sequencing was blood. The receptors come from a woman aged 25 to 39 in good health.

This chain joins TRBV5-1 and TRBJ1-4, with 8 nucleotides matching TRBD1. Unmatched junction bases numbered 6, after V lost 2 bases and J lost 6 bases. CDR3 size: 15 residues. Germline V lookup: CDR1 SGHRS, CDR2 YFSETQ. As DNA, the CDR3 is TGCGCCAGCAGCTTAGGTGCACAGGGGGATGAAAAACTGTTTTTT. Protein: CASSLGAQGDEKLFF.

The chain couples TRBV19 to TRBJ1-5, with TRBD1 matching 12 bases. Germline CDR1 is LNHDA and CDR2 is SQIVND (reference sequence). With V trimmed by 3 bases and J by 6 bases, 3 bases remained unmatched. The length of the CDR3 is 15 residues. In DNA, the CDR3 is TGTGCCAGTAGTATCGGGACAGGGGGCTTTCAGCCCCAGCATTTT. Amino acids: CASSIGTGGFQPQHF.

Written as DNA, the CDR3 is TGTGCCTGGAGTCCCCTGGGCCCCCTGAGCTCTGGAAACACCATATATTTT. Its translation is CAWSPLGPLSSGNTIYF. The chain recombines TRBV30 with TRBJ1-3, with D uncertain. Germline V CDR1 and CDR2: GTSNPN, SVGIG (reference sequence). The CDR3 spans 17 residues. Trimming removed 2 bases at V and 0 bases at J, with 17 bases between.

The chain employs TRBV2 and TRBJ1-2; no firm D call. The CDR3 covers 13 residues. Trimming cost V 3 bases and J 4 bases, with 9 bases left between them. CDR1 is SNHLY, CDR2 FYNNEI, per germline. The CDR3 protein is CASSEKGPYGYTF. CDR3 bases: TGTGCCAGCAGTGAGAAGGGCCCCTATGGCTACACCTTC. The full variable domain, its missing parts supplied by reference TRBV2 and TRBJ1-2, is EPEVTQTPSHQVTQMGQEVILRCVPISNHLYFYWYRQILGQKVEFLVSFYNNEISEKSEIFDDQFSVERPDGSNFTLKIRSTKLEDSAMYFCASSEKGPYGYTFGSGTRLTVV.

CDR3 sequence: CASSDRDRGPRYGYTF. Here the CDR3 DNA reads TGTGCCAGCAGTGACCGGGACAGGGGGCCTAGGTATGGCTACACCTTC. This sequence joins TRBV6-1 and TRBJ1-2; 12 bases fit TRBD1. V lost 3 bases and J lost 5; bases outside the gene matches: 7. Per germline, CDR1 MNHNS and CDR2 SASEGT. The CDR3 has 16 residues.

This rearrangement joins TRBV3-1 (or the pseudogene TRBV3-2) to TRBJ1-4, with 9 bases matching TRBD1. V trimming: 2 bases; J trimming: 7 bases; junction bases outside the gene matches: 20. CDR3 length: 20 residues. The germline CDR1 and CDR2 sequences are LGHDT and YNNKEL (reference sequence). Written as DNA, the CDR3 is TGTGCCAGCAGCCAATCCACCTCCGGGACAGGGATATATGTTGGTGAAAAACTGTTTTTT. The encoded protein is CASSQSTSGTGIYVGEKLFF.

The J gene is TRBJ1-2, the V gene TRBV6-6; D perhaps matches TRBD1 (5 bases). CDR1 is MNHNY, CDR2 SVGAGI, per germline (reference sequence). The CDR3 consists of 16 residues. Deletions cut 7 bases from V and 0 bases from J, with 18 bases between. CDR3 nucleotide sequence: TGTGCCAGCAATGATCAGGGATCCGGTCCTAACTATGGCTACACCTTC. Encoded protein: CASNDQGSGPNYGYTF.

This rearrangement joins TRBV2 to TRBJ1-4, with a weak D call TRBD1 (5 bases). This CDR3 has 11 residues. Germline V gene sequence: CDR1 SNHLY, CDR2 FYNNEI. V was cut by 7 bases and J by 8 bases, with 8 bases left in between. DNA of the CDR3: TGTGCCAGCACAGGGCGGGAAAAACTGTTTTTT. It yields the protein CASTGREKLFF.

The V and J genes are TRBV3-1 (or the pseudogene TRBV3-2) and TRBJ2-1; a weak D match, TRBD2 (5 bases). Germline V lookup: CDR1 LGHDT, CDR2 YNNKEL (reference sequence). The CDR3 sequence is 13 residues long. Trimming shortened V by 1 base and J by 10 bases, and 11 bases separated the two germline ends. The CDR3 here is CASSQGLTQEQFF. CDR3 DNA: TGTGCCAGCAGCCAAGGACTAACCCAAGAGCAGTTCTTC.

This sequence joins TRBV19 and TRBJ1-1; 8 positions match TRBD1. CDR3 size: 12 residues. The junction had 1 base not matched to a gene; V was cut back by 4 bases and J by 6 bases. Germline CDR1 and CDR2: LNHDA and SQIVND (reference sequence). The DNA for the CDR3 is TGTGCCAGTAGTAAACAGGGGGCTGAAGCTTTCTTT. It encodes CASSKQGAEAFF.

Concerning this clone itself: A junction boundary mismatches the germline segment, possibly from a read error. This chain links TRBV4-1 with TRBJ1-5, with a possible D match to TRBD1 (5 bases). The CDR3 contains 18 residues. The germline V gene encodes CDR1 MGHRA and CDR2 YSYEKL. The CDR3 coding sequence is TGCGCCAGCAGACAAGATCTCCTGTTTTCAGGGTTGGATCAGCCCCAGCATTTT. Translating gives CASRQDLLFSGLDQPQHF.

The chain has TRBV5-4 and TRBJ1-1; D is perhaps TRBD1 (5 bases). CDR1 is SGHNT and CDR2 is YYREEE in the germline V gene (reference sequence). Trimming took 1 base from V and 1 from J, leaving 11 bases between them. CDR3 size: 15 residues. CDR3 nucleotides: TGTGCCAGCAGCTTGTGGCAGGGTGAGAACACTGAAGCTTTCTTT. Translation gives CASSLWQGENTEAFF.

The J gene is TRBJ1-2, the V gene TRBV15; 10 bases match TRBD1. The CDR3 has 17 residues. V gave up 1 base and J gave up 3 bases; unmatched junction bases: 8. Germline assignment: CDR1 LNHNV and CDR2 YYDKDF (reference sequence). CDR3 bases: TGTGCCACCAGCAGAGCTACGAGACAGGGGGCGGACTATGGCTACACCTTC. It yields the protein CATSRATRQGADYGYTF.

A few counts support this clone. The chain joins TRBV4-1 to TRBJ1-6, with D uncertain. The germline V and J ends were trimmed by 4 bases and 8 bases, with 9 bases remaining between them. Germline V gene lookup returns CDR1 MGHRA and CDR2 YSYEKL. The CDR3 is 13 amino acids. The CDR3 sequence is CASSPTWDSPLHF. In DNA, the CDR3 is TGCGCCAGCAGCCCCACCTGGGATTCACCCCTCCACTTT.

For this clone: Other nucleotide sequences in the sample specify the same CDR3. This chain connects TRBV6-4 to TRBJ1-6; D call uncertain. Germline-derived CDR1 and CDR2 are MRHNA and SNTAGT. The CDR3 is made up of 14 amino acids. The V and J ends lost 6 bases and 7 bases respectively, with 13 bases between them. The DNA for the CDR3 is TGTGCCAGCAGCGTGTCTCCCGGGAATTCACCCCTCCACTTT. Protein sequence: CASSVSPGNSPLHF.

V gene TRBV11-3 combines with J gene TRBJ2-5; 7 bases fit TRBD1. The V gene end was trimmed by 5 bases and the J gene end by 3 bases; junction bases not matched to a gene: 9. In germline, CDR1 is SGHNT, CDR2 YENEEA. This CDR3 region has 15 residues. This chain's CDR3 is CASSHKTGTEETQYF. The CDR3 region has the DNA TGTGCCAGCAGCCATAAAACCGGGACAGAAGAGACCCAGTACTTC.

This clone was seen only once. This CDR3 reads CASSVGFTDTQYF. The CDR3 DNA follows: TGTGCCAGCAGCGTCGGTTTCACAGATACGCAGTATTTT. This rearrangement joins TRBV5-6 to TRBJ2-3; D is uncertain. The CDR3 loop spans 13 amino acids. Germline-derived CDR1 and CDR2 are SGHDT and YYEEEE. The germline V and J ends were trimmed by 4 bases and 2 bases, with 8 bases remaining between them.

The chain has TRBV30 and TRBJ2-3; D tentatively fits TRBD1 or TRBD2 (5 bases each). This CDR3 region has 15 residues. V was trimmed by 2 bases and J by 2 bases, leaving 14 bases between them. Per germline, CDR1 GTSNPN and CDR2 SVGIG (reference sequence). CDR3 sequence (DNA): TGTGCCTGGAGTTTACAGGAGGACTTCACAGATACGCAGTATTTT. Encoded protein: CAWSLQEDFTDTQYF.

The V gene is TRBV5-1, the J gene TRBJ2-1; 11 nucleotides align to TRBD2. This CDR3 is built from 16 residues. The germline gives CDR1 SGHRS, CDR2 YFSETQ. V was clipped by 4 bases and J by 7 bases; unmatched bases: 10. The CDR3 nucleotides read TGCGCCAGCAGCAAAACCGGGACTAGCGGAGTAAATGAGCAGTTCTTC. Encoded protein: CASSKTGTSGVNEQFF.

The genes are TRBV10-1 and TRBJ1-2; D call uncertain. Trimming pared 0 bases from V and 4 bases from J, leaving 9 bases between. CDR3 length equals 14 residues. Germline lookup yields CDR1 WNHNN and CDR2 SYGVQD (reference sequence). CDR3 protein: CASSESTRGYGYTF. The CDR3 DNA reads as TGCGCCAGCAGTGAGTCGACTCGTGGCTATGGCTACACCTTC.

This clone has a single count. The chain joins TRBV5-1 to TRBJ1-2, with TRBD1 identical over 11 bases. Germline assignment: CDR1 SGHRS and CDR2 YFSETQ. V lost 3 bases, J lost 2 bases, and 3 bases stayed unmatched. The CDR3 has 15 amino acids. The CDR3 loop reads CASSSDRGLNYGYTF. In DNA form, the CDR3 reads TGCGCCAGCAGCTCGGACAGGGGGCTAAACTATGGCTACACCTTC.

The V call is TRBV4-1, the J call TRBJ1-5; 8 positions agree with TRBD1. The length of the CDR3 is 16 residues. The germline V gene encodes CDR1 MGHRA and CDR2 YSYEKL. Trimming at V came to 0 bases and at J to 4 bases, leaving 5 bases not matched to a gene. The CDR3 loop is CASSQEGQGLNQPQHF. The CDR3 DNA reads as TGCGCCAGCAGCCAAGAAGGACAGGGATTAAATCAGCCCCAGCATTTT.

This clone was counted a few times. V usage is TRBV7-2 and J usage is TRBJ1-2, with 7 nucleotides matching TRBD1. V lost 4 bases and J lost 0; bases outside the gene matches: 8. CDR3 length equals 16 residues. Germline V gene lookup returns CDR1 SGHTA and CDR2 FQGNSA. In DNA form, the CDR3 reads TGTGCCAGCAGCTCACAGGGGACGAAAGCTAACTATGGCTACACCTTC. As protein: CASSSQGTKANYGYTF.